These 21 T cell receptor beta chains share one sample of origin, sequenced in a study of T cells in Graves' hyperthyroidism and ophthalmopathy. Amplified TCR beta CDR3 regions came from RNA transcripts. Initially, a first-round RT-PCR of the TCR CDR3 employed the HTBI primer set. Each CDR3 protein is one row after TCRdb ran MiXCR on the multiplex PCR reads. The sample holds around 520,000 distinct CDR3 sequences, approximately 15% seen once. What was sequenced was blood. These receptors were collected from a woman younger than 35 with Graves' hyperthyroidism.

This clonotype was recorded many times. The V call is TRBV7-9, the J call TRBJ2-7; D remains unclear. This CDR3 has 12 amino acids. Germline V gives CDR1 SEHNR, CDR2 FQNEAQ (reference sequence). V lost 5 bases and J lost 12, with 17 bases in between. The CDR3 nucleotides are TGTGCCAGCAGCCCCGGGCCCGGAACGCGGTACTTC. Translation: CASSPGPGTRYF.

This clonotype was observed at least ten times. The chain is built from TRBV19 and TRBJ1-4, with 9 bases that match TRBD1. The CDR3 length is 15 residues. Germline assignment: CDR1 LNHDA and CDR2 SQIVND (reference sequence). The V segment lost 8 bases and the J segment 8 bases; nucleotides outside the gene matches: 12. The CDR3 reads CASRQPGQGKEKLFF. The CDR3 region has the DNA TGTGCCAGTCGCCAACCGGGACAGGGAAAGGAAAAACTGTTTTTT.

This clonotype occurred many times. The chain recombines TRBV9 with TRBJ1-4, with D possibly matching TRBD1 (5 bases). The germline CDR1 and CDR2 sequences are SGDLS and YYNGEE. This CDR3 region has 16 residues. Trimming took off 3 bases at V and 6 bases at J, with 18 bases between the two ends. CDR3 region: CASSAGSGGSHEKLFF. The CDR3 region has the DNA TGTGCCAGCAGCGCCGGTTCTGGGGGGTCCCATGAAAAACTGTTTTTT.

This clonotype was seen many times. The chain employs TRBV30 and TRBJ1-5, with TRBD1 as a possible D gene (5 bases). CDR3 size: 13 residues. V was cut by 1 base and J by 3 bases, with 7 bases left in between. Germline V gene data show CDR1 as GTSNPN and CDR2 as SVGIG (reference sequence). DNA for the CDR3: TGTGCCTGGAGTGCAGGGACCAATCAGCCCCAGCATTTT. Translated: CAWSAGTNQPQHF.

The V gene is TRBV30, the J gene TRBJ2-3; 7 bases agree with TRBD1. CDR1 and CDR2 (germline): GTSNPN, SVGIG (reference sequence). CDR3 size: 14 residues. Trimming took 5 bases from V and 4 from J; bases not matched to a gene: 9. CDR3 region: CAWEGGRESDTQYF. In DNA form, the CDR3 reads TGTGCCTGGGAAGGGGGCCGTGAGTCAGATACGCAGTATTTT.

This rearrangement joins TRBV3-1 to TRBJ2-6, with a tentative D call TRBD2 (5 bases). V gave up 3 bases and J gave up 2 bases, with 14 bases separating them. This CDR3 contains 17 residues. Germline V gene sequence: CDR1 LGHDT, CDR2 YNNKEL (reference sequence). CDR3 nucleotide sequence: TGTGCCAGCAGCCACGGAACCCGGGGTGCTGGGGCCAACGTCCTGACTTTC. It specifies CASSHGTRGAGANVLTF.

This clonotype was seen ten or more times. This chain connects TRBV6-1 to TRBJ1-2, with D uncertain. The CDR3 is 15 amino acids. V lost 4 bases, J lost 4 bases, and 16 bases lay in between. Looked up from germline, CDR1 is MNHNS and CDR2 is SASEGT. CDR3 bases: TGTGCCAGCAGTGGGGGAGGACGAAGCGGCTATGGCTACACCTTC. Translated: CASSGGGRSGYGYTF.

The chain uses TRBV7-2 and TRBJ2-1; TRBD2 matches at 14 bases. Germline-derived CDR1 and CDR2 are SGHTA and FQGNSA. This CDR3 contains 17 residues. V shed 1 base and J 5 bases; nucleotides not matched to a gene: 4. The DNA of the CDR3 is TGTGCCAGCAGCTTAGGACTAGCGGGAGGGCTAGACAATGAGCAGTTCTTC. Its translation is CASSLGLAGGLDNEQFF. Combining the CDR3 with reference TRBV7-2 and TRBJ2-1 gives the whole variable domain GAGVSQSPSNKVTEKGKDVELRCDPISGHTALYWYRQSLGQGLEFLIYFQGNSAPDKSGLPSDRFSAERTGGSVSTLTIQRTQQEDSAVYLCASSLGLAGGLDNEQFFGPGTRLTVL.

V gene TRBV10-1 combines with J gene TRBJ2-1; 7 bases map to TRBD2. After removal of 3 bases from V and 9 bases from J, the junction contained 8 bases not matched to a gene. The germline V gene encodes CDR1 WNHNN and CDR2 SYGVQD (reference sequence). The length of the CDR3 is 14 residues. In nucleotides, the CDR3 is TGCGCCAGCAGTGAAGAGCGGGAATGGGGTGAGCAGTTCTTC. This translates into CASSEEREWGEQFF.

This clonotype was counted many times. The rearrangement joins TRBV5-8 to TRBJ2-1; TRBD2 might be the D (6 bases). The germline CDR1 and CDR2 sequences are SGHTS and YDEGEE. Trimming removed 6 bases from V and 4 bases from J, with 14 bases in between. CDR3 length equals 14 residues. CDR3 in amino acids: CASKREDGYNEQFF. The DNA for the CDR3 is TGTGCCAGCAAAAGGGAGGACGGATACAATGAGCAGTTCTTC.

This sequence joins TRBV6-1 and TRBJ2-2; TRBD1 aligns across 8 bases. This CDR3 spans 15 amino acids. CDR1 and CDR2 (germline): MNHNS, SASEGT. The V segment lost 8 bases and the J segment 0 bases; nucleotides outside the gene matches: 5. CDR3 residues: CASRLQGANTGELFF. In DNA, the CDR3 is TGTGCCAGCCGGCTACAGGGGGCGAACACCGGGGAGCTGTTTTTT.

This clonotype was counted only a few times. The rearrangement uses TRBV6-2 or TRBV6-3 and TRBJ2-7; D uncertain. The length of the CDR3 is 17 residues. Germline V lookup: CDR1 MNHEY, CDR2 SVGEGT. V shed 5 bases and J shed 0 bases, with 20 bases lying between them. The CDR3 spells CASSPLGLLRSSYEQYV. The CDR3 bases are TGTGCCAGCAGTCCTCTTGGGCTACTTCGCAGCTCCTACGAGCAGTACGTC.

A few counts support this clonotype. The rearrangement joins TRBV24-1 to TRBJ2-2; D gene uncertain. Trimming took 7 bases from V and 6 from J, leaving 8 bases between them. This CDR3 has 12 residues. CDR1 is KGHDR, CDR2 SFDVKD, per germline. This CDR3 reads CATSQSAGELFF. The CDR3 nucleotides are TGTGCCACCAGCCAATCGGCCGGGGAGCTGTTTTTT.

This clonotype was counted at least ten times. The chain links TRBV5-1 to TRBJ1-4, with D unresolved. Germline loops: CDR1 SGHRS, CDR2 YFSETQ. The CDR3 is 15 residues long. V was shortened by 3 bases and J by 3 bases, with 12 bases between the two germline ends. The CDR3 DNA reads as TGCGCCAGCAGCTCGGACCGACGCTCTAATGAAAAACTGTTTTTT. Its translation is CASSSDRRSNEKLFF.

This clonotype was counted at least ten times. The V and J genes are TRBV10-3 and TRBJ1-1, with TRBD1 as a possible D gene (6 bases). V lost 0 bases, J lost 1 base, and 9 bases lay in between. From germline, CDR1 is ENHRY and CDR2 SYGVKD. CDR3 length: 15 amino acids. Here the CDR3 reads CAISESSGANTEAFF. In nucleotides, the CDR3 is TGTGCCATCAGTGAGTCTTCGGGGGCGAACACTGAAGCTTTCTTT.

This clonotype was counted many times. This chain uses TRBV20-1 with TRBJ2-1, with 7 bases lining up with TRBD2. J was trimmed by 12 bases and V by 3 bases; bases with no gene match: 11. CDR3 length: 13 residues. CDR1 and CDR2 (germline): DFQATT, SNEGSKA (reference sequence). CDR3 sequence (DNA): TGCAGTGCTAGGGGGGGGTTTTATGGCGGGCAGTTCTTC. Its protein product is CSARGGFYGGQFF.

The CDR3: CASSMVQGGYNEQFF. The CDR3 DNA reads TGTGCCAGCTCAATGGTTCAGGGAGGGTACAATGAGCAGTTCTTC. The chain has TRBV18 and TRBJ2-1; 7 bases are shared with TRBD2. This CDR3 is built from 15 residues. V lost 5 bases, J lost 4 bases, and 8 bases stayed unmatched. Germline V lookup: CDR1 KGHSH, CDR2 LQKENI.

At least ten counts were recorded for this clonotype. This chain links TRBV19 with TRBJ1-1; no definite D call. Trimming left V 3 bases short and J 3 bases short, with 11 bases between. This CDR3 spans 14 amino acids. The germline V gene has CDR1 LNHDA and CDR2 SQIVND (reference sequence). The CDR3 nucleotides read TGTGCCAGTAGTATCGGATCTGGGGACACTGAAGCTTTCTTT. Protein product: CASSIGSGDTEAFF.

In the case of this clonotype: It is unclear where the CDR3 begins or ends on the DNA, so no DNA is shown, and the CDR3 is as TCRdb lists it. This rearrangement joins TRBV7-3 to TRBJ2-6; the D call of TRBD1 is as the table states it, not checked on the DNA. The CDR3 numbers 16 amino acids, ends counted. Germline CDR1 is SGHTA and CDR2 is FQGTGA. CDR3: CASSFLWGSGANVLTF.

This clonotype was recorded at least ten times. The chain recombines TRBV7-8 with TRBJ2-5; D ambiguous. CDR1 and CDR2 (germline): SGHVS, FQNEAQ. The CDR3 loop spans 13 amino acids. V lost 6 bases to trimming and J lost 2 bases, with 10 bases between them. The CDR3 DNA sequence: TGTGCCAGCAGTATAACAGTGCAAGAGACCCAGTACTTC. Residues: CASSITVQETQYF.

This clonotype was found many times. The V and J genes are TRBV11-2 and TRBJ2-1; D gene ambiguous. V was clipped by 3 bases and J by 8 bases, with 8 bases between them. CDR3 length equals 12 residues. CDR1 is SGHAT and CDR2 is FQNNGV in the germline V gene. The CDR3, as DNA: TGTGCCAGCAGCTTCGTCCCCGATGAGCAGTTCTTC. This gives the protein CASSFVPDEQFF.